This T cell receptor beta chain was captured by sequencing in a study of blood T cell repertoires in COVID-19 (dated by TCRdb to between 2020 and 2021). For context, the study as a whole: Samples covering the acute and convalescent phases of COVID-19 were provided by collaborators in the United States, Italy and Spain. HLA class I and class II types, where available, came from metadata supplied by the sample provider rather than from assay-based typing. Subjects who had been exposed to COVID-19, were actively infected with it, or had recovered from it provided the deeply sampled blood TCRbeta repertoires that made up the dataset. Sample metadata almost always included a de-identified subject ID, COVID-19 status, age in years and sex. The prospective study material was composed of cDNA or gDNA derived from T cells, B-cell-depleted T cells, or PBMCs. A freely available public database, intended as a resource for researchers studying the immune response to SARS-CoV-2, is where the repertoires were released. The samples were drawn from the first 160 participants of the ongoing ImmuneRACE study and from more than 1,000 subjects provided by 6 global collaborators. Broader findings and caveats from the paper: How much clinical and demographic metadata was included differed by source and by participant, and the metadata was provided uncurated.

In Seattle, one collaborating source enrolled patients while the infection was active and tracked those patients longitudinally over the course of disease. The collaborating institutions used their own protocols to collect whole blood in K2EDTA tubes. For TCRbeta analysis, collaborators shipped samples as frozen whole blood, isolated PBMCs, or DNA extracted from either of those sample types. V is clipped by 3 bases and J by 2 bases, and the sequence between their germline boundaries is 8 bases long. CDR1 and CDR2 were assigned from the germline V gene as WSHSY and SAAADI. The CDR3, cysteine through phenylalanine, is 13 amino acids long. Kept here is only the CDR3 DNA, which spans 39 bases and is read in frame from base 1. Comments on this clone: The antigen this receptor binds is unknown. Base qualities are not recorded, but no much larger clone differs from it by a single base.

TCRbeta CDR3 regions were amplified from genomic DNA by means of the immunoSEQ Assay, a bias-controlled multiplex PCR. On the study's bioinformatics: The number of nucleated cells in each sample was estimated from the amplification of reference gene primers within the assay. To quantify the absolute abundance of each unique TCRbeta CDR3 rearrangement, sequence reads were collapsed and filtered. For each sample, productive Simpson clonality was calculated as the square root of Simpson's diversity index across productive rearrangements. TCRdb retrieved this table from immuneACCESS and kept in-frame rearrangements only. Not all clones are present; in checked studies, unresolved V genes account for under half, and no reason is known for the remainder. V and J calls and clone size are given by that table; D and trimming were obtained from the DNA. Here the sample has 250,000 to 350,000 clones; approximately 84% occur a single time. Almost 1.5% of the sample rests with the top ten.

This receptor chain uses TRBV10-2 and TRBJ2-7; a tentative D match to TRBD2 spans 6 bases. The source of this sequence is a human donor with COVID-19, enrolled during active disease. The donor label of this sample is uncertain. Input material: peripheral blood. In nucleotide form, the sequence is TGCGCCAGCAGTGAAGTAGCGGCCTACGAGCAGTACTTC. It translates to CASSEVAAYEQYF.